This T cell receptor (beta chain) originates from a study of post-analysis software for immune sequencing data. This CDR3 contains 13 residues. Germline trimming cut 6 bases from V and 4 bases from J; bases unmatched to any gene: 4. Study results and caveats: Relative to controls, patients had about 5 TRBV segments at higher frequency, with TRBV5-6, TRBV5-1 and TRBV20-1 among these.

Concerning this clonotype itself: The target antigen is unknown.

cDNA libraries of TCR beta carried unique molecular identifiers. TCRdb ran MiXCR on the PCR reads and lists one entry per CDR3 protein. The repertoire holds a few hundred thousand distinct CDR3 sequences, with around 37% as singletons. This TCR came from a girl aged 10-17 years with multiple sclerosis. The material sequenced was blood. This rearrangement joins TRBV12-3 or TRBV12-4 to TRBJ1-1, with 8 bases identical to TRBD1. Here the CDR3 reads CASRPGQVTEAFF. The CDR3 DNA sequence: TGTGCCAGCAGGCCGGGACAGGTCACTGAAGCTTTCTTT.